The next 24 T cell receptor beta chains were all read from a single sample in a study of T cell responses to AZD1222 COVID-19 vaccine. Some clones are missing from TCRdb's copy, which holds only in-frame ones; the method was immunoSEQ multiplex PCR. Of 45,000 to 70,000 clones in the sample, more than 80% were seen once. Sample: peripheral blood, taken 28 days after the second AZD1222 dose. All receptors derive from an adult who received the AZD1222 COVID-19 vaccine.

This chain connects TRBV25-1 to TRBJ1-2; 7 positions match TRBD1. V gave up 7 bases and J gave up 10 bases; unmatched junction bases: 9. The CDR3 runs 12 residues. The V gene's germline CDR1 is MGHDK and CDR2 SYGVNS. The DNA for the CDR3 is TGTGCCAGCAATAGGGGGCTCGACGACTACACCTTC. It translates to CASNRGLDDYTF.

The V gene is TRBV5-1, the J gene TRBJ1-2; 10 nucleotides align to TRBD1. This CDR3 comprises 13 residues. The junction had 4 bases not matched to a gene; V was cut back by 0 bases and J by 11 bases. Germline CDR1 is SGHRS and CDR2 is YFSETQ. The CDR3 nucleotides read TGCGCCAGCAGCTTGGCCGGACAGGGGGGTTACACCTTC. This sequence encodes CASSLAGQGGYTF.

The gene calls are TRBV5-1 and TRBJ1-1; D not resolved. The CDR3 has 14 residues. V was trimmed by 0 bases and J by 2 bases, leaving 8 bases between them. Germline CDR1 SGHRS, CDR2 YFSETQ. CDR3 DNA sequence: TGCGCCAGCAGCTTGGGACCGACCAACACTGAAGCTTTCTTT. It translates to CASSLGPTNTEAFF.

This chain connects TRBV18 to TRBJ1-2, with TRBD1 matching 7 bases. Unmatched junction bases numbered 5, after V lost 0 bases and J lost 4 bases. Germline CDR1 reads KGHSH; CDR2 reads LQKENI. This CDR3 is built from 15 residues. The CDR3, as DNA: TGTGCCAGCTCACCACCAACCCCAGGGGGCTATGGCTACACCTTC. The encoded protein is CASSPPTPGGYGYTF. The whole variable domain, remainder taken from reference TRBV18 and TRBJ1-2, is NAGVMQNPRHLVRRRGQEARLRCSPMKGHSHVYWYRQLPEEGLKFMVYLQKENIIDESGMPKERFSAEFPKEGPSILRIQQVVRGDSAAYFCASSPPTPGGYGYTFGSGTRLTVV.

V and J are TRBV9 and TRBJ2-3, with 9 positions matching TRBD2. From germline, CDR1 is SGDLS and CDR2 YYNGEE. The V and J ends lost 0 bases and 2 bases, in that order; junction bases with no gene match: 4. The CDR3 is 16 amino acids. The CDR3 region has the DNA TGTGCCAGCAGCGTAGAGGGACTAGCTATCACAGATACGCAGTATTTT. As protein: CASSVEGLAITDTQYF.

V and J are TRBV29-1 and TRBJ2-5, with D tentatively TRBD1 (5 bases). V lost 3 bases, J lost 0 bases, and 20 bases lay in between. The CDR3 totals 17 residues. Per germline, CDR1 SQVTM and CDR2 ANQGSEA. CDR3 loop: CSVEDPGREWNQETQYF. In DNA, the CDR3 is TGCAGCGTTGAGGACCCGGGCAGGGAATGGAACCAAGAGACCCAGTACTTC.

V and J are TRBV3-1 (or the pseudogene TRBV3-2) and TRBJ1-3, with D perhaps TRBD1 (5 bases). The CDR3 spans 21 residues. Germline CDR1 is LGHDT and CDR2 is YNNKEL (reference sequence). V lost 3 bases and J 1 base, leaving 28 bases between the germline ends. CDR3 residues: CASSQGHTSGRGVRSGNTIYF. In nucleotides, the CDR3 is TGTGCCAGCAGCCAGGGGCATACCTCAGGGAGAGGGGTCCGTTCTGGAAACACCATATATTTT.

This chain joins TRBV19 and TRBJ1-1; no firm D call. Germline values: CDR1 LNHDA, CDR2 SQIVND (reference sequence). CDR3 length: 15 amino acids. V gave up 3 bases and J gave up 2 bases, with 13 bases separating them. The CDR3 reads CASSINRAGNTEAFF. In nucleotides, the CDR3 is TGTGCCAGTAGTATCAATCGGGCAGGCAACACTGAAGCTTTCTTT.

This clone was observed a single time. The chain links TRBV12-3 or TRBV12-4 to TRBJ1-5; 8 bases are a match to TRBD1. With V trimmed by 3 bases and J by 7 bases, 2 bases remained unmatched. This CDR3 has 13 residues. CDR3 DNA sequence: TGTGCCAGCAGTTTCGGACAGGGACAGCCCCAGCATTTT. Translating it yields CASSFGQGQPQHF.

CDR3 nucleotides: TGCGCCAGCAGCCTCACCTTTTCCACTTCCCGGGACAGCGGCTACACCTTC. Translation: CASSLTFSTSRDSGYTF. This rearrangement joins TRBV4-1 to TRBJ1-2; 7 bases map to TRBD1. There are 17 residues in the CDR3. Trimming at V came to 4 bases and at J to 8 bases, leaving 19 bases not matched to a gene. Germline-derived CDR1 and CDR2 are MGHRA and YSYEKL.

V and J are TRBV7-9 and TRBJ1-2; a weak D match, TRBD1 (6 bases). Per the germline V gene, CDR1 is SEHNR and CDR2 is FQNEAQ (reference sequence). Trimming stripped 3 bases from V and 10 bases from J, with 15 bases between. The CDR3 is 13 residues long. CDR3 region: CASSFSQGHDYTF. The CDR3 DNA reads TGTGCCAGCAGCTTTTCACAGGGTCATGACTACACCTTC.

The gene calls are TRBV4-1 and TRBJ2-5; 10 nucleotides match TRBD2. CDR1 MGHRA and CDR2 YSYEKL come from the germline V gene. The V gene end was trimmed by 0 bases and the J gene end by 5 bases; junction bases not matched to a gene: 3. This CDR3 comprises 15 residues. The CDR3 loop is CASSQELAGGETQYF. Written as DNA, the CDR3 is TGCGCCAGCAGCCAAGAGTTAGCGGGAGGTGAGACCCAGTACTTC.

The rearrangement joins TRBV5-1 to TRBJ2-3; D gene unclear. V lost 0 bases and J lost 1, with 9 bases in between. The CDR3 contains 15 residues. Germline assignment: CDR1 SGHRS and CDR2 YFSETQ. CDR3 nucleotides: TGCGCCAGCAGCTTGGCGGGCTCTGGCACAGATACGCAGTATTTT. This gives the protein CASSLAGSGTDTQYF.

This rearrangement joins TRBV10-2 to TRBJ1-4; tentatively, D is TRBD1 (5 bases). The CDR3 is 14 residues long. CDR1 and CDR2 (germline): WSHSY, SAAADI. Trimming stripped 2 bases from V and 3 bases from J, with 7 bases between. CDR3: CASSEGGANEKLFF. As DNA, the CDR3 is TGCGCCAGCAGTGAGGGGGGGGCTAATGAAAAACTGTTTTTT.

The rearrangement joins TRBV19 to TRBJ1-2; 8 bases line up with TRBD1. CDR1 is LNHDA, CDR2 SQIVND, per germline (reference sequence). The CDR3 is 14 amino acids. The junction had 6 bases not matched to a gene; V was cut back by 4 bases and J by 5 bases. CDR3 sequence: CASSTLDRGYGYTF. The CDR3 DNA reads as TGTGCCAGTAGTACCCTCGACAGGGGTTATGGCTACACCTTC.

This chain links TRBV30 with TRBJ2-1; 12 nucleotides line up with TRBD2. The CDR3 has 15 amino acids. Germline V gene lookup returns CDR1 GTSNPN and CDR2 SVGIG (reference sequence). Trimming cost V 3 bases and J 4 bases; bases outside gene matches: 4. The CDR3 sequence is CAWRTSGRLYNEQFF. The CDR3 DNA reads as TGTGCCTGGAGGACTAGCGGGAGACTATACAATGAGCAGTTCTTC.

This clone appeared a single time. This CDR3 is CAWSRGSADTQYF. Here the CDR3 DNA reads TGTGCCTGGAGTCGGGGGAGTGCAGATACGCAGTATTTT. The chain links TRBV30 to TRBJ2-3; D perhaps matches TRBD2 (6 bases). This CDR3 is 13 amino acids long. The V end lost 2 bases, the J end lost 4 bases, and 10 bases lay between the germline ends. Germline loops: CDR1 GTSNPN, CDR2 SVGIG (reference sequence).

The chain couples TRBV11-2 to TRBJ2-7; D is perhaps TRBD1 or TRBD2 (6 bases each). Looked up from germline, CDR1 is SGHAT and CDR2 is FQNNGV. The length of the CDR3 is 14 residues. The V end lost 3 bases, the J end lost 7 bases, and 16 bases lay between the germline ends. The CDR3 DNA sequence: TGTGCCAGCAGCTTCGGGGGCCCCGCGCGGGAGCAGTACTTC. Translating it yields CASSFGGPAREQYF. Combining the CDR3 with reference TRBV11-2 and TRBJ2-7 gives the whole variable domain EAGVAQSPRYKIIEKRQSVAFWCNPISGHATLYWYQQILGQGPKLLIQFQNNGVVDDSQLPKDRFSAERLKGVDSTLKIQPAKLEDSAVYLCASSFGGPAREQYFGPGTRLTVT.

This clone was detected a few times. The rearrangement links TRBV7-8 to TRBJ2-5; 7 bases are a match to TRBD2. The CDR3 runs 19 residues. Germline V gene sequence: CDR1 SGHVS, CDR2 FQNEAQ. V lost 1 base to trimming and J lost 7 bases; unmatched junction nucleotides: 21. CDR3 region: CASSLVGGVGLVTDGTQYF. The CDR3 coding sequence is TGTGCCAGCAGCTTAGTGGGGGGGGTCGGACTAGTCACTGACGGGACCCAGTACTTC. The full variable domain, in which reference TRBV7-8 and TRBJ2-5 provide the parts outside the CDR3, is GAGVSQSPRYKVAKRGQDVALRCDPISGHVSLFWYQQALGQGPEFLTYFQNEAQLDKSGLPSDRFFAERPEGSVSTLKIQRTQQEDSAVYLCASSLVGGVGLVTDGTQYFGPGTRLLVL.

The rearrangement links TRBV11-2 to TRBJ2-3; D is ambiguous. CDR1 and CDR2 (germline): SGHAT, FQNNGV. The CDR3 loop spans 13 amino acids. V gave up 7 bases and J gave up 3 bases, with 11 bases separating them. The CDR3 loop reads CASTLRRTDTQYF. The CDR3 region has the DNA TGTGCCAGCACCCTAAGGCGGACAGATACGCAGTATTTT.

The chain is built from TRBV3-1 (or the pseudogene TRBV3-2) and TRBJ2-7, with TRBD2 identical over 11 bases. The CDR3 spans 18 residues. Unmatched junction bases numbered 11, after V lost 1 base and J lost 3 bases. Germline CDR1 and CDR2: LGHDT and YNNKEL (reference sequence). CDR3 in amino acids: CASSQGAASGRSLYEQYF. DNA of the CDR3: TGTGCCAGCAGCCAAGGAGCAGCTAGCGGGAGGTCCCTCTACGAGCAGTACTTC.

V gene TRBV3-1 (or the pseudogene TRBV3-2) combines with J gene TRBJ2-2, with no clear D. CDR3 length: 14 residues. Germline CDR1 and CDR2: LGHDT and YNNKEL (reference sequence). Trimming removed 0 bases from V and 7 bases from J, with 9 bases in between. DNA of the CDR3: TGTGCCAGCAGCCAAGAAGCAGTCCGCGGGGAGCTGTTTTTT. Protein product: CASSQEAVRGELFF.

The chain uses TRBV5-4 and TRBJ1-2; 8 bases map to TRBD1. This CDR3 spans 13 amino acids. After removal of 4 bases from V and 8 bases from J, the junction contained 7 bases not matched to a gene. Germline-derived CDR1 and CDR2 are SGHNT and YYREEE (reference sequence). CDR3 sequence: CASSQQGGKGYTF. CDR3 nucleotide sequence: TGTGCCAGCAGCCAACAGGGGGGAAAAGGCTACACCTTC.

The chain couples TRBV7-2 to TRBJ2-5; 11 bases agree with TRBD2. Germline loops: CDR1 SGHTA, CDR2 FQGNSA. The length of the CDR3 is 17 residues. V was clipped by 8 bases and J by 4 bases; unmatched bases: 15. CDR3 nucleotide sequence: TGTGCCAGCGGTGGGCTAGCGGGAGGAGTTAGTCGAGAGACCCAGTACTTC. This sequence encodes CASGGLAGGVSRETQYF.